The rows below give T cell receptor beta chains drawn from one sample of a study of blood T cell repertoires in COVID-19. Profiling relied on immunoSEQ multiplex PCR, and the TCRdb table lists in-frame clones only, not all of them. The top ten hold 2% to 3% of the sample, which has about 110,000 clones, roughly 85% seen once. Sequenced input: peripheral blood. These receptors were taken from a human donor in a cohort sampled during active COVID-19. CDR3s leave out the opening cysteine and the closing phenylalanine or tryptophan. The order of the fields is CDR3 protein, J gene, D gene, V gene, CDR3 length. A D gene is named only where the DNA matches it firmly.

CDR3: ASSETRGYT; J: TRBJ1-2; D: NA; V: TRBV25-1; length: 9
CDR3: ASSQEYPPGTNTGELF; J: TRBJ2-2; D: NA; V: TRBV4-1; length: 16
CDR3: ASSVDELVGTDTQY; J: TRBJ2-3; D: NA; V: TRBV9; length: 14
CDR3: ASSINDRSYGYT; J: TRBJ1-2; D: NA; V: TRBV25-1; length: 12
CDR3: ASTTDSGNTIY; J: TRBJ1-3; D: NA; V: TRBV12-3/TRBV12-4; length: 11
CDR3: ASTSGAGLNEQF; J: TRBJ2-1; D: NA; V: TRBV6-5; length: 12
CDR3: ASSIGLAWATDTQY; J: TRBJ2-3; D: TRBD2; V: TRBV19; length: 14
CDR3: ASSDPGTGIANQPQH; J: TRBJ1-5; D: TRBD1; V: TRBV6-1; length: 15
CDR3: ASSLAGGYEQY; J: TRBJ2-7; D: TRBD2; V: TRBV7-2; length: 11
CDR3: ASRSGDNSPLH; J: TRBJ1-6; D: NA; V: TRBV7-3; length: 11
CDR3: ASSLGASGANVLT; J: TRBJ2-6; D: NA; V: TRBV3-1/TRBV3-2; length: 13
CDR3: ASSLPVAGGPEQF; J: TRBJ2-1; D: TRBD2; V: TRBV5-1; length: 13
CDR3: ASGLGTYRDNEQF; J: TRBJ2-1; D: NA; V: TRBV12-5; length: 13
CDR3: ASRRDSQNQPQH; J: TRBJ1-5; D: TRBD1; V: TRBV2; length: 12
CDR3: ASSQYTSSTIGEQY; J: TRBJ2-7; D: NA; V: TRBV4-1; length: 14
CDR3: ASIARGASPEAF; J: TRBJ1-1; D: NA; V: TRBV19; length: 12
CDR3: ASSEAGQGDGYT; J: TRBJ1-2; D: TRBD1; V: TRBV6-1; length: 12
CDR3: SVDRALSNYGYT; J: TRBJ1-2; D: NA; V: TRBV29-1; length: 12
CDR3: ASSLTGGTGNEQF; J: TRBJ2-1; D: NA; V: TRBV7-3; length: 13
CDR3: ASSLGTGLNQPQH; J: TRBJ1-5; D: TRBD1; V: TRBV11-2; length: 13
CDR3: ASSKGKGTGNTDTQY; J: TRBJ2-3; D: NA; V: TRBV21-1; length: 15
CDR3: ASIGFLGELF; J: TRBJ2-2; D: NA; V: TRBV19; length: 10
CDR3: ASSENPFAGIL; J: TRBJ2-1; D: NA; V: TRBV3-1/TRBV3-2; length: 11
CDR3: ASSSKGGSSTEAF; J: TRBJ1-1; D: TRBD1; V: TRBV9; length: 13
CDR3: ASSAISGRAGEQF; J: TRBJ2-1; D: TRBD2; V: TRBV9; length: 13
CDR3: ASSPRQTHGYT; J: TRBJ1-2; D: NA; V: TRBV27; length: 11
CDR3: ASARAGTAPPEPSTDTQY; J: TRBJ2-3; D: TRBD1; V: TRBV5-1; length: 18
CDR3: ASSQDSKGRGMNSGANVLT; J: TRBJ2-6; D: TRBD1; V: TRBV4-2; length: 19
CDR3: ASRQGGSYNEQF; J: TRBJ2-1; D: TRBD1; V: TRBV6-5; length: 12
CDR3: SASPEYRGSDNEQF; J: TRBJ2-1; D: TRBD1; V: TRBV20-1; length: 14
CDR3: ASSPDRVREQY; J: TRBJ2-7; D: TRBD1; V: TRBV7-3; length: 11
CDR3: ASSISGTDTQY; J: TRBJ2-3; D: NA; V: TRBV19; length: 11
CDR3: ASSSWTGGNTEAF; J: TRBJ1-1; D: TRBD1; V: TRBV11-2; length: 13
CDR3: ASRIAGPQGEQY; J: TRBJ2-7; D: TRBD2; V: TRBV6-5; length: 12
CDR3: ASSQMGQGDTEAF; J: TRBJ1-1; D: TRBD1; V: TRBV14; length: 13
CDR3: ASSPGFSRTEAF; J: TRBJ1-1; D: NA; V: TRBV9; length: 12
CDR3: ASSLGQNTGELF; J: TRBJ2-2; D: NA; V: TRBV11-2; length: 12
CDR3: ASSPDTKAPLKAF; J: TRBJ1-1; D: NA; V: TRBV7-3; length: 13
CDR3: ASTPGGGGASETQY; J: TRBJ2-5; D: TRBD2; V: TRBV2; length: 14
CDR3: ASSLDLTGGYT; J: TRBJ1-2; D: NA; V: TRBV7-9; length: 11
CDR3: ASSLGLAGMNTGELF; J: TRBJ2-2; D: TRBD2; V: TRBV4-1; length: 15
CDR3: ASSQQGRTPLH; J: TRBJ1-6; D: NA; V: TRBV14; length: 11
CDR3: ASTLGQTSGGPEQF; J: TRBJ2-1; D: TRBD2; V: TRBV3-1/TRBV3-2; length: 14
CDR3: ASSLQGGEQF; J: TRBJ2-1; D: NA; V: TRBV11-1; length: 10
CDR3: AISESQGGPDTQY; J: TRBJ2-3; D: NA; V: TRBV10-3; length: 13
CDR3: ASSLDRGENTEAF; J: TRBJ1-1; D: TRBD1; V: TRBV5-1; length: 13
CDR3: ASSQTRGTGELF; J: TRBJ2-2; D: NA; V: TRBV11-2; length: 12
CDR3: ASSLAGAGTKNIQY; J: TRBJ2-4; D: NA; V: TRBV5-1; length: 14
CDR3: ASSQWGGIMDEQY; J: TRBJ2-7; D: TRBD2; V: TRBV14; length: 13
CDR3: ASSESPRGLSSYNEQF; J: TRBJ2-1; D: NA; V: TRBV10-1; length: 16
CDR3: ASSLEGVSPLH; J: TRBJ1-6; D: NA; V: TRBV5-1; length: 11
CDR3: ASSPDGLSYGYT; J: TRBJ1-2; D: NA; V: TRBV14; length: 12
CDR3: ASSLVSGAYNEQF; J: TRBJ2-1; D: TRBD2; V: TRBV5-1; length: 13
CDR3: ASSPRLAGVDEQF; J: TRBJ2-1; D: TRBD2; V: TRBV7-9; length: 13
CDR3: ASRMTGIPEAF; J: TRBJ1-1; D: TRBD1; V: TRBV5-8; length: 11
CDR3: ASSPYLNAGPGNEQF; J: TRBJ2-1; D: NA; V: TRBV7-9; length: 15
CDR3: AITPGGTSTDTQY; J: TRBJ2-3; D: NA; V: TRBV10-3; length: 13
CDR3: ASSPPSGRAGANVLT; J: TRBJ2-6; D: TRBD2; V: TRBV27; length: 15
CDR3: ASSLSVSFNYGYT; J: TRBJ1-2; D: NA; V: TRBV5-1; length: 13